This TCR beta chain was captured by sequencing in a study of blood T cell repertoires in COVID-19. Assay used: immunoSEQ multiplex PCR; TCRdb lists only in-frame clones, some missing. The sample has over 200,000 clones; around 92% are singletons. The clonotype originates from a person aged 18 to 35 with COVID-19, enrolled during active disease. Sequenced: peripheral blood.

CDR3 region: CASSQRQGNDGYTF. The CDR3 nucleotides are TGCGCCAGCAGCCAAAGACAGGGGAACGACGGCTACACCTTC. The J gene is TRBJ1-2, the V gene TRBV4-1; 8 bases line up with TRBD1. This CDR3 region has 14 residues. Germline V lookup: CDR1 MGHRA, CDR2 YSYEKL. With V trimmed by 2 bases and J by 8 bases, 7 bases remained unmatched.